This T cell receptor (beta chain) was sequenced in a study of regulatory T cells in long-lasting Graves disease. This clonotype appeared a few times. The target antigen is unknown. In building TCR beta libraries, iRepertoire HTBI primers were used together with Arm-PCR of CDR3 regions. TCRdb itself ran the multiplex PCR reads through MiXCR, one entry per CDR3 protein. The data contain approximately 400,000 distinct CDR3 sequences, 23% of them singletons. Documented time point: persistent/refractory GD, antithyroid drugs over 5 years with positive TRAb. There was RNA extracted from PBMCs, and the TCR library was made from it. Trimming shortened V by 4 bases and J by 4 bases, and 14 bases separated the two germline ends. Germline loops: CDR1 SGHDT, CDR2 YYEEEE. The CDR3 covers 14 residues. Whole-study findings and limits: Thyroid tissue went unexamined; only peripheral blood was analyzed.

Here the sequenced sample was peripheral blood mononuclear cells (PBMCs), taken when the disease was refractory, from a patient treated with antithyroid drugs. This receptor was obtained from a female donor with Graves disease. The genes are TRBV5-6 and TRBJ1-1; D is unresolved. The CDR3 loop reads CASSIQTRPTEAFF. DNA for the CDR3: TGTGCCAGCAGCATCCAGACGAGACCCACTGAAGCTTTCTTT.